Included here is one T cell receptor beta chain sequence, with context. Original data processing: By means of reference gene primer amplification, nucleated cell counts were estimated. The assay was immunoSEQ multiplex PCR, and TCRdb's table has in-frame clones only and misses some. The V and J calls and clone size come from that table; D and trimming were worked out from the DNA. The sample records 58,000 or so clones, about 79% being singletons. This sample is drawn from a study of blood T cell repertoires in COVID-19. Whole-study context: Samples came from the United States, Italy and Spain, spanning acute and convalescent COVID-19. In each case, the material was cDNA or gDNA derived from T cells, B-cell-depleted T cells, or PBMCs.

The sequencing sample was made of peripheral blood. This TCR came from a human donor in a cohort sampled during active COVID-19.

CDR3 coding DNA: TGTGCCAGCACCGGGGACAGGGGCCCCTACGAGCAGTACTTC. As protein: CASTGDRGPYEQYF. The gene calls are TRBV2 and TRBJ2-7; TRBD1 aligns across 10 bases. Losses at the gene ends were 7 bases for V and 2 bases for J; bases not matched to a gene: 5. The CDR3 is 14 amino acids. Germline-derived CDR1 and CDR2 are SNHLY and FYNNEI.